This T cell receptor (beta chain) was sequenced during a study of T cells in Graves' hyperthyroidism and ophthalmopathy (dated by TCRdb to between 2018 and 2021). For context, the study as a whole: Peripheral blood was sampled at the time of initial diagnosis, prior to any treatment. The paper describes TCR Vbeta CDR3 sequencing of 140 or so peripheral blood samples, made up of under 50 ophthalmopathy patients, approximately 73 hyperthyroidism patients and around 17 progressor patients. In more than five Graves' hyperthyroidism patients, the study also compared T-cell repertoires from thyroid tissue with T-cell repertoires from blood. Prospective prediction of ophthalmopathy was tested in an independent validation cohort consisting of fewer than 20 hyperthyroidism patients and about 17 patients who later progressed to ophthalmopathy. To identify distinguishing TCR V-J signatures, a discovery cohort of around 100 patients was used, comprising 43 with Graves' ophthalmopathy and under 60 with stable Graves' hyperthyroidism. After sampling, hyperthyroidism patients received methimazole starting at 30 mg daily, and ophthalmopathy patients received high-dose intravenous methylprednisolone. The approximately 100 discovery patients were divided at random into training and test sets in a 7:3 ratio.

Results and caveats for the whole study, not just this receptor: A model built on a 13 V-J signature distinguished ophthalmopathy from stable hyperthyroidism, reaching approximately 89% sensitivity and approximately 81% specificity in cross-validation and 80%/75% in testing. Blood samples also contained most of the expanded thyroid clonotypes (frequency above 0.001), which suggests that blood repertoires may reflect thyroid immune responses. No statistical method was used to fix the sample size in advance, and group allocation was not hidden from the investigators. In validation, progression to ophthalmopathy was predicted by the model with approximately 67% sensitivity and nearly 75% specificity, a median of approximately 6.5 months before onset.

The CDR3 has 14 amino acids, counting the end cysteine and phenylalanine. Only the CDR3 part of the read is kept: 42 bases, read in frame from the first base. The trim is 0 bases for V and 4 bases for J, with a gap of 12 bases between the germline ends. The germline V gene (reference sequence) supplies CDR1 DFQATT and CDR2 SNEGSKA. Many counts were recorded for this clonotype. Its recognized antigen is unknown. No much larger clone exists at a distance of one base, and base qualities are not known. The TCR beta CDR3 regions were amplified from the RNA transcripts. The TCR CDR3 was subjected to a first round of RT-PCR using the HTBI primer set and the Qiagen OneStep RT-PCR kit. The libraries were constructed in a second round of multiplex PCR and then size-selected and purified. The libraries were sequenced on an Illumina HiSeq2000 using paired-end 100 bp reads. The authors' pipeline ran thus. SOAPnuke was used to process the raw data, throwing out any read that contained adapters or uncalled bases, had a mean Phred below 15, or lacked an exact constant-primer or identifier match. COPE v1.2.5 was used to merge the high-quality paired reads, and each unique nucleotide sequence was defined as a clonotype. MiTCR v1.1 was used to align the clonotypes against IMGT TRBV, TRBD and TRBJ reference segments. Only V-J combinations with frequency above 0.0001, covering 99.2% of repertoires, were analysed. The TCS score was defined as the ratio of F50 (clonal expansion) to E x V (chaos), calculated using BLOSUM62-based TCRdist between CDR3 peptides within each V-J. Welch's t-statistics and random forest reduced 450 to 600 V-J features to 13, which were used in a naive Bayes classifier (R e1071). The similarity between thyroid and blood repertoires was quantified using the Morisita-Horn index. The public reads were reanalyzed by TCRdb: fastp trimming at Q25, MiXCR alignment, in-frame beta chains only. Entries are consolidated by CDR3 protein sequence, retaining the most common genes and DNA. TCRdb, not the authors, supplied the V and J calls. This sample comprises roughly 800,000 distinct CDR3 sequences, 35% to 40% of them detected only once. The ten largest clonotypes hold around 9.3% of the sample.

Stable Graves' hyperthyroidism was defined as no progression to ophthalmopathy during 18 months of follow-up. Hyperthyroidism patients were newly diagnosed, with disease duration under 2 months, and aged 18 to 65 years. Patients with uncontrolled infections, other autoimmune diseases, pregnancy or lactation were excluded. Diagnoses were based on clinical symptoms, serum thyroxine and TRAb, thyroid ultrasound and orbital computed tomography. PBMCs were separated from approximately 10 ml of fresh peripheral blood using Ficoll-Paque density gradient centrifugation. Total RNA was extracted with Trizol reagent, and quality was checked on an Agilent 2100 Bioanalyzer.

Sequences were obtained from blood. The sequence came from a man aged 18 to 29 with Graves' hyperthyroidism. The rearranged segments are TRBV20-1 and TRBJ1-2; D gene: possibly TRBD1, on 5 matching bases. The CDR3 here reads CSAREGRDIYGYTF. The nucleotide sequence reads as follows: TGCAGTGCTAGAGAGGGCAGGGATATCTATGGCTACACCTTC.